Below, 16 T cell receptor beta chains from the same sample are listed, as sequenced in a study of Ad26.COV2.S vaccination and SARS-CoV-2 variants. Profiled with immunoSEQ multiplex PCR; TCRdb holds only in-frame clones, not every one. The table lists roughly 400,000 clones, about 92% of them singletons. Treatment here: 15 to 20 received Ad26.COV2.S at low or high dose, single or two shots; several received placebo; per-sample allocation not given. The samples date from day 63 after the first vaccine or placebo injection. The specimen comprised peripheral blood, sampled in a trial of Ad26.COV2.S vaccine versus placebo. These receptors were collected from a person aged 18-65 years who received the Ad26.COV2.S COVID-19 vaccine or a placebo.

V is TRBV28 and J is TRBJ2-1; 8 nucleotides match TRBD1. The CDR3 totals 13 residues. The J segment lost 15 bases and the V segment lost 5 bases, leaving 12 bases of the junction unmatched. Per the germline V gene, CDR1 is MDHEN and CDR2 is SYDVKM. The CDR3 spells CASSVVPGQGTFF. The CDR3 DNA sequence: TGTGCCAGCAGTGTCGTGCCAGGACAGGGTACGTTCTTC.

This rearrangement joins TRBV28 to TRBJ2-2; a possible D gene is TRBD2 (8 bases). CDR1 is MDHEN and CDR2 is SYDVKM in the germline V gene. The CDR3 totals 15 residues. The V end lost 7 bases, the J end lost 7 bases, and 19 bases lay between the germline ends. CDR3 in amino acids: CASTQGGLGYGELFF. In DNA, the CDR3 is TGTGCCAGCACCCAGGGGGGACTAGGGTACGGGGAGCTGTTTTTT.

The V and J genes are TRBV3-1 (or the pseudogene TRBV3-2) and TRBJ1-3; D call uncertain. Germline loops: CDR1 LGHDT, CDR2 YNNKEL (reference sequence). The germline V and J ends were trimmed by 1 base and 4 bases, with 17 bases remaining between them. CDR3 length: 17 residues. The CDR3 nucleotides read TGTGCCAGCAGCCAAGCCAAGCCTGAGGGAAGGGGAAACACCATATATTTT. As protein: CASSQAKPEGRGNTIYF.

The V gene is TRBV24-1, the J gene TRBJ2-2; 10 nucleotides match TRBD2. The CDR3 contains 19 residues. Germline loops: CDR1 KGHDR, CDR2 SFDVKD. Losses at the gene ends were 9 bases for V and 4 bases for J; bases not matched to a gene: 19. This CDR3 reads CATQSRDTQLAGRTGELFF. The CDR3, as DNA: TGTGCCACCCAGAGTAGGGACACCCAACTAGCGGGACGCACCGGGGAGCTGTTTTTT.

This chain uses TRBV7-9 with TRBJ2-5; TRBD1 is a possible D gene (6 bases). This CDR3 spans 16 amino acids. Germline CDR1 and CDR2: SEHNR and FQNEAQ (reference sequence). Deletions cut 5 bases from V and 2 bases from J, with 18 bases between. The CDR3 protein is CASSRSRGWGQETQYF. In nucleotides, the CDR3 is TGTGCCAGCAGCCGGAGCAGGGGCTGGGGACAAGAGACCCAGTACTTC.

Remarks on this clone: The sample holds other DNA sequences that translate to the same CDR3. The chain is built from TRBV11-2 and TRBJ2-7; a possible D gene is TRBD1 (6 bases). Germline CDR1 SGHAT, CDR2 FQNNGV. Trimming took 3 bases from V and 6 from J, leaving 12 bases between them. The CDR3 length is 13 residues. CDR3 protein: CASSLAGAGEQYF. The CDR3 nucleotides read TGTGCCAGCAGCTTGGCAGGGGCGGGCGAGCAGTACTTC.

The chain couples TRBV27 to TRBJ2-4; the D gene is possibly TRBD1 (5 bases). This CDR3 spans 14 amino acids. Germline V lookup: CDR1 MNHEY, CDR2 SMNVEV (reference sequence). The V end was cut by 2 bases, the J end by 1 base, with 6 bases between. CDR3: CASSLAGAKNIQYF. CDR3 in DNA: TGTGCCAGCAGTTTAGCAGGGGCCAAAAACATTCAGTACTTC.

V usage is TRBV7-2 and J usage is TRBJ1-6, with TRBD1 matching 9 bases. This CDR3 is 14 amino acids long. Germline-derived CDR1 and CDR2 are SGHTA and FQGNSA. After removal of 5 bases from V and 10 bases from J, the junction contained 6 bases not matched to a gene. CDR3 DNA sequence: TGTGCCAGCAGCCTCCGGGACAGGGTCTCACCCCTCCACTTT. This codes for CASSLRDRVSPLHF.

The chain has TRBV27 and TRBJ2-7; 9 bases align to TRBD1. The CDR3 contains 15 residues. Germline loops: CDR1 MNHEY, CDR2 SMNVEV (reference sequence). J gave up 4 bases and V 3 bases, and 7 bases lay outside the gene matches. CDR3 nucleotide sequence: TGTGCCAGCAGTTTCTCCGGGACAGGGATGTACGAGCAGTACTTC. Translation gives CASSFSGTGMYEQYF.

This clone was seen only once. The V gene is TRBV7-2, the J gene TRBJ2-1, with 8 bases fitting TRBD2. Germline trimming cut 5 bases from V and 6 bases from J; bases unmatched to any gene: 9. The CDR3 covers 15 residues. Germline CDR1 and CDR2: SGHTA and FQGNSA. The CDR3 protein is CASSPLVAGSNEQFF. The CDR3 DNA reads as TGTGCCAGCAGCCCTCTAGTAGCGGGATCCAATGAGCAGTTCTTC.

The V and J genes are TRBV9 and TRBJ2-7, with D perhaps being TRBD1 or TRBD2 (5 bases each). Germline values: CDR1 SGDLS, CDR2 YYNGEE. This CDR3 has 15 residues. The ends were cut back, 0 bases at V and 2 bases at J, with 12 bases in the middle. The CDR3 DNA is TGTGCCAGCAGCGTAGGGGGGACCGAAGCCTACGAGCAGTACTTC. Translation gives CASSVGGTEAYEQYF.

The chain is built from TRBV5-4 and TRBJ2-5; tentative D call: TRBD2 (5 bases). The germline V gene encodes CDR1 SGHNT and CDR2 YYREEE (reference sequence). The V end lost 4 bases, the J end lost 5 bases, and 18 bases lay between the germline ends. This CDR3 has 15 amino acids. This chain's CDR3 is CASSPRVGSLETQYF. As DNA, the CDR3 is TGTGCCAGCAGCCCGAGGGTCGGTAGTCTTGAGACCCAGTACTTC.

V usage is TRBV15 and J usage is TRBJ2-1; 11 nucleotides line up with TRBD2. The CDR3 extends over 16 amino acids. The germline gives CDR1 LNHNV, CDR2 YYDKDF (reference sequence). The junction had 11 bases not matched to a gene; V was cut back by 3 bases and J by 10 bases. The CDR3 DNA follows: TGTGCCACCAGCAGTCGCGAACCGACTAGCGGGGAAGAGCAGTTCTTC. This gives the protein CATSSREPTSGEEQFF.

The gene calls are TRBV13 and TRBJ2-1; 9 bases align to TRBD1. The CDR3 loop spans 15 amino acids. The V and J ends lost 5 bases and 9 bases, in that order; junction bases with no gene match: 11. CDR1 and CDR2 from the germline V gene are PRHDT and FYEKMQ (reference sequence). The CDR3 region is CASSHWTGVSGEQFF. CDR3 sequence (DNA): TGTGCCAGCAGCCATTGGACAGGGGTTAGTGGTGAGCAGTTCTTC.

The chain uses TRBV9 and TRBJ2-1, with TRBD2 matching over 10 bases. The ends lost 4 bases at V and 4 bases at J; junction bases unmatched: 2. The CDR3 runs to 14 residues. Germline CDR1 and CDR2: SGDLS and YYNGEE. In DNA, the CDR3 is TGTGCCAGCAGCAGCGGGAGGGCGTACAATGAGCAGTTCTTC. It codes for CASSSGRAYNEQFF.

In nucleotides, the CDR3 is TGTGCCAGCAGCCGGGACAGGCAGAACACTGAAGCTTTCTTT. Protein: CASSRDRQNTEAFF. This chain uses TRBV6-4 with TRBJ1-1; the match to TRBD1 covers 8 bases. Germline V gives CDR1 MRHNA, CDR2 SNTAGT. V gave up 6 bases and J gave up 1 base; unmatched junction bases: 4. This CDR3 spans 14 amino acids.